What follows is one T cell receptor (beta chain) and its context. The specificity of this receptor is unknown. Base qualities are not at hand, and no much larger clone is one base apart. The sample comes from a study of shared clonotypes between healthy human individuals (dated by TCRdb to about 2020). Concerning the study at large: The cohort included three men and two women between 18 and 49 years of age. For each donor, three plates each were used for CD4 naive and CD4 memory, two plates were used for CD8 naive, and one plate was used for CD8 memory. Blood TCR repertoires of roughly five healthy adults were deeply sequenced to estimate repertoire size and the extent of clonotype sharing between individuals. To increase sequencing depth and limit assay-specific biases, TCR repertoire library preparation and sequencing were carried out by different laboratories using diverse techniques. Each donor's leukapheresis produced roughly between roughly 0.85 and 10 billion PBMCs. The paper as a whole reports these results and caveats: Higher generation probabilities were observed for clonotypes shared by all four sorted-subset donors than for non-shared clonotypes. Sharing across a few donors was observed for 4.5% to 6.5% of naive CD4, about 3.2% of naive CD8, over 2% of memory CD4, and less than 0.45% of memory CD8 clonotypes. Estimated clonotype richness was generally larger for naive than for memory subsets. Sampling was restricted to blood, and TCR repertoires in tissue are likely to differ from TCR repertoires in blood. Pairwise subsampling indicated that sequencing depth was expected to affect the degree of clonotype sharing among donors. Because the study included a small number of donors, the genetic and exposure-history diversity represented was limited. Incomplete sequencing was indicated by rarefaction of sorted-subset datasets, despite the large sequencing depth.

The germline V gene provides CDR1 SGHDN and CDR2 FVKESK. Spanning cysteine to phenylalanine, the CDR3 consists of 12 amino acids. Here the CDR3 DNA is all that survives: 36 bases in frame from base 1. V has 4 bases trimmed and J has 3 bases trimmed; junction bases matching no gene number 0. Using the deep immunoSEQ assay, multiplex PCR amplified TCR CDR3 regions from genomic DNA. Genomic DNA extracted from each cell subset was distributed evenly over all wells of several immunoSEQ 96-well plates, and each plate served as one replicate. For sorted subsets, about 220 ng of genomic DNA, equivalent to 25,000 to 35,000 T cell genomes, went into each replicate PCR. The purified libraries were quantified using a Qubit 3.0 fluorometer, sized with a Bioanalyzer 2100, and then quantified again using the KAPA Library Quantification kit. Each immunoSEQ 96-well plate was sequenced on its own single-read 150-cycle Illumina NextSeq 550 flow cell. The source study handled its data this way. The immunoSEQ output contained only junctional sequences without quality scores, so filtering could not match that applied to full-length reads. To assign V/J genes and CDR3, sequences were annotated against IMGT germline references using PyIR, a Python wrapper for IgBLAST v1.9. Reads with weak V/J assignments (E-value above 1e-6), missing CDR3, stop codons, out-of-frame junctions, or ambiguous translated residues were removed. V3J clonotypes were defined as sequences sharing the same inferred V gene, J gene, and CDR3 amino acid sequence. Percentage overlap between repertoires was computed as shared unique clonotypes divided by the size of the smaller repertoire. Three approaches were used to assess repertoire richness: RTK rarefaction, the Chao1 estimator, and Recon v2.1 estimates of unobserved clonotypes. For all TCRbeta clonotypes obtained by the gDNA method from a few donors, generation probabilities were computed with OLGA. TCRdb re-hosts the immuneACCESS table, in-frame sequences only. Its copies lack some clones; in the studies checked, an unresolved V gene accounts for under half of them, and the cause for the rest is not known. That table gives V, J and clone size, and the DNA gave D and trimming. The sample table holds 760,000 or so clones, of which just over 95% were seen once. The ten largest clonotypes hold about 0.22% of the sample.

CD8 naive samples were obtained by positive selection for CCR7 among CD45RO-negative cells, yielding a CD45RA+CCR7+ population from which TemRA cells were excluded. Healthy HIV-negative adults with no recently reported acute infections or vaccinations were included as donors. Only Caucasian adults living in Nashville, Tennessee, USA were represented among the donors. Blood was collected by leukapheresis, and PBMCs were isolated by Ficoll-Histopaque density gradient centrifugation and then cryopreserved in liquid nitrogen vapor phase. Analytical flow cytometry was used to check the purity and quantity of each magnetically sorted T cell population. Genomic DNA was isolated from each sorted fraction and quantified by UV absorbance on a Nanodrop 2000c.

The sample consisted of naive CD8+ T cells sorted from blood. This specimen's cell subset or site label, interpreted: CD45RA+CCR7+. This receptor was taken from a man aged 30 to 45 in good health. This chain is built from TRBV14 and TRBJ2-7; TRBD1 matches 7 bases in the middle. The nucleotides are TGTGCCAGCAGCCGGGACAGCTACGAGCAGTACTTC. This translates into CASSRDSYEQYF.